One TCR beta chain is described in this entry. Trimming at V came to 2 bases and at J to 6 bases, leaving 7 bases not matched to a gene. Germline V CDR1 and CDR2: SNHLY, FYNNEI. This CDR3 is built from 15 residues. The protocol was immunoSEQ multiplex PCR, while the TCRdb copy is restricted to in-frame clones and leaves out a portion. The sample carries hundreds of thousands of clones, 80% to 90% recorded once. The data are from a study of blood T cell repertoires in COVID-19. The source of this sequence is a young woman with acute or convalescent COVID-19. Input material: peripheral blood. This chain uses TRBV2 with TRBJ2-3; the match to TRBD2 covers 8 bases. CDR3 in amino acids: CASSENRGGPDTQYF. The CDR3 nucleotides read TGTGCCAGCAGTGAAAATCGGGGGGGGCCCGATACGCAGTATTTT.